This T cell receptor (beta chain) appears in the sequencing data of a study of CD8+CD57+ T cells in acquired aplastic anemia. It was patients with CD8+CD57+ cell expansion by flow cytometry who were chosen for sequencing. Patients had undergone no therapy by the time their blood was sampled. V was pared by 0 bases and J by 1 base, with 7 bases between. From germline, CDR1 is KGHSH and CDR2 LQKENI. This CDR3 contains 14 residues. Researchers used genomic DNA as the template to profile TCR beta VDJ and CDR3. TCRdb redid the calling of the reads with MiXCR, one entry per CDR3 protein. Of 150,000 or so distinct CDR3 sequences listed, around half were seen once; the top ten hold about 1.2%.

V usage is TRBV18 and J usage is TRBJ2-7; no definite D call. This TCR came from a human donor with aplastic anemia. What was sequenced was sorted CD4+, CD8+, or CD8+CD57+ T cells (not recorded which) from PBMCs. The CDR3 nucleotides read TGTGCCAGCTCACCACCGTCCAGGTCCTACGAGCAGTACTTC. Its translation: CASSPPSRSYEQYF.